This T cell receptor (beta chain) appears in the sequencing data of a study of regulatory T cells in long-lasting Graves disease. Trimming shortened V by 3 bases and J by 6 bases, and 9 bases separated the two germline ends. Germline V gene sequence: CDR1 SGHAT, CDR2 FQNNGV. This CDR3 spans 13 amino acids. The time point denotes: persistent/refractory GD, antithyroid drugs over 5 years with positive TRAb. Extracted PBMC RNA gave rise to the TCR library. Construction of the TCR beta libraries employed iRepertoire HTBI primers in conjunction with Arm-PCR of CDR3 regions. Each CDR3 protein is one row after TCRdb ran MiXCR on the multiplex PCR reads. The sample has about 300,000 distinct CDR3 sequences; around 20% are singletons.

The chain combines TRBV11-2 with TRBJ2-1, with no clear D. This clonotype originated in a female donor with Graves disease. The source material was peripheral blood mononuclear cells (PBMCs), sampled when the disease was refractory, from a patient treated with antithyroid drugs. The CDR3 region is CASSFQFSNEQFF. As DNA, the CDR3 is TGTGCCAGCAGCTTCCAGTTCTCCAATGAGCAGTTCTTC.